This passage covers 2 T cell receptor beta chains from one sample sequenced in a study of prognosis after radiotherapy for stage I lung cancer. Amplification of TCR beta CDR3 from genomic DNA used two-round multiplex PCR. First-round PCR used primers specific to each TRBV and TRBJ gene. TCRdb analysed the multiplex PCR reads with MiXCR anew, one entry per CDR3 protein. The top ten clones hold around 25% of a sample with 38,000 or so distinct CDR3 sequences, roughly a quarter of them seen once. The sample consisted of PBMCs, taken before or after stereotactic body radiation therapy (not recorded which). The receptors were gathered from a donor at least 50 years old with non-small cell lung cancer.

Note on this clonotype: This likely traces to a read error, being one base from a far larger clone. V gene TRBV6-8 combines with J gene TRBJ2-3; TRBD2 matches at 8 bases. Trimming removed 10 bases from V and 2 bases from J; junction bases left unmatched: 14. Germline lookup yields CDR1 MNHGY and CDR2 SAAAGT. This CDR3 is built from 16 residues. CDR3 sequence reads: CANREWAGGTTDTQYF. CDR3 bases: TGTGCCAACCGTGAGTGGGCGGGGGGAACCACAGATACGCAGTATTTT.

This clonotype appeared many times. The chain carries TRBV15 and TRBJ2-1; D is perhaps TRBD2 (5 bases). CDR3 length: 17 residues. Germline loops: CDR1 LNHNV, CDR2 YYDKDF (reference sequence). V lost 3 bases and J 4 bases, leaving 19 bases between the germline ends. The CDR3 coding sequence is TGTGCCACCAGCAGGCCCGGGGATGAACTAGGGTACAATGAGCAGTTCTTC. Translation gives CATSRPGDELGYNEQFF. Looking up the rest from reference TRBV15 and TRBJ2-1 gives the full variable domain: DAMVIQNPRYQVTQFGKPVTLSCSQTLNHNVMYWYQQKSSQAPKLLFHYYDKDFNNEADTPDNFQSRRPNTSFCFLDIRSPGLGDTAMYLCATSRPGDELGYNEQFFGPGTRLTVL.